The clone carrying this T cell receptor beta chain showed up just a few times. The sample is drawn from a study of metastatic and nonmetastatic thyroid tumors. Among the patients, none had received any treatment before thyroid surgery. TCRdb reanalyzed the PCR reads via MiXCR. The sample contains some 11,000 clones, 30% of which appear only once. This CDR3 is built from 15 residues. Trimming stripped 3 bases from V and 5 bases from J, with 14 bases between. From germline, CDR1 is MNHNS and CDR2 SASEGT. This chain uses TRBV6-1 with TRBJ1-5, with D uncertain. Sequences were obtained from tumor tissue. This TCR came from a female donor with papillary thyroid cancer or a benign thyroid nodule (not recorded which). Some clones in this sample may be carry-over from other donors' samples. The CDR3 is CASSEDPEGYQPQHF. Written as DNA, the CDR3 is TGTGCCAGCAGTGAGGACCCGGAGGGATATCAGCCCCAGCATTTT.